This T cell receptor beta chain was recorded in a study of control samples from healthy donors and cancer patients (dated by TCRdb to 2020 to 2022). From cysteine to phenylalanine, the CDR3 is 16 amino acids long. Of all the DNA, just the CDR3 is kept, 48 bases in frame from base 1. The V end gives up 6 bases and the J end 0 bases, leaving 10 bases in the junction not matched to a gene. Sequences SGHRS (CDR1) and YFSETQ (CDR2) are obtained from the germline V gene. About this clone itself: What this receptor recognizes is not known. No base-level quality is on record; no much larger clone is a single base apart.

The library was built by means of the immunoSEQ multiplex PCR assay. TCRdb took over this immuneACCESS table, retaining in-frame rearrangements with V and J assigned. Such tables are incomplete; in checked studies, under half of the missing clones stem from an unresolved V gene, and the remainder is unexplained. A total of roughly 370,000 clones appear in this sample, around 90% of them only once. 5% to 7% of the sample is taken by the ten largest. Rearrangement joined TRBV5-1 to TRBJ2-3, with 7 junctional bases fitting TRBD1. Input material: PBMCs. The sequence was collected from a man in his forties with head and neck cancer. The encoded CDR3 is CASKGDSSLSTDTQYF. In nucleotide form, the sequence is TGCGCCAGCAAAGGGGACAGTTCTCTTAGCACAGATACGCAGTATTTT.